This T cell receptor (beta chain) was sequenced in a study of T cell responses to AZD1222 COVID-19 vaccine. Findings and limits, study-wide: White British ancestry dominated among donors, who included more females, and clonal diversity was possibly underestimated. Nearly half of spike-specific TCRs reportedly go after variant regions that carry no mutations. Repertoires were sampled only after the peak T cell response.

TCRdb's copy holds only in-frame clones and misses some; the assay was immunoSEQ multiplex PCR. The data contain about 100,000 clones, 70% to 90% of them singletons. In regard to this clone: Its antigen is as yet unknown.

The CDR3 is 16 residues long. The ends lost 0 bases at V and 8 bases at J; junction bases unmatched: 11. From germline, CDR1 is LGHNA and CDR2 YSLEER. V and J are TRBV4-3 and TRBJ1-2, with TRBD1 matching over 8 bases. The sequences come from peripheral blood, collected 28 days after the second AZD1222 dose. This clonotype was sampled from an adult who received the AZD1222 COVID-19 vaccine. CDR3 DNA: TGCGCCAGCAGCCAAGAAACAACAGGGGGTTTCGGAGGCTACACCTTC. Translating it yields CASSQETTGGFGGYTF.